This T cell receptor beta chain was sequenced in a study of regulatory T cells in long-lasting Graves disease. Points from the study as a whole: Between persistent patients, about 2,500 public clonotypes were shared, exceeding the roughly 1,000 shared between new patients. Persistent disease favored TRBV28, TRBJ1-2 and TRBJ2-5.

Time point noted: newly diagnosed GD, antithyroid drugs for less than 3 months. Extracted PBMC RNA gave rise to the TCR library. At least ten counts were recorded for this clonotype. Its antigen remains unknown. Combining iRepertoire HTBI primers with Arm-PCR of CDR3 regions, the authors built TCR beta libraries. TCRdb re-called the multiplex PCR reads through MiXCR, storing one row per CDR3 protein. The sample yields roughly 410,000 distinct CDR3 sequences, 14% to 15% seen once. V was pared by 4 bases and J by 3 bases, with 6 bases between. This CDR3 contains 12 residues. In germline, CDR1 is ENHRY, CDR2 SYGVKD. This sample was shared with a second study, whose subject was T cells in Graves' hyperthyroidism and ophthalmopathy. That work contributes: Using the HTBI primer set, a first-round RT-PCR was run on the TCR CDR3. Blood samples included most of the expanded thyroid clonotypes exceeding 0.001.

This chain joins TRBV10-3 and TRBJ2-5, with D unclear. The input for sequencing was peripheral blood mononuclear cells (PBMCs), taken at new diagnosis, from a patient treated with antithyroid drugs. The clonotype comes from a woman aged 40-49 years with Graves disease. The CDR3 sequence: CAISGSKETQYF. CDR3 sequence (DNA): TGTGCCATCAGTGGATCCAAAGAGACCCAGTACTTC.